This T cell receptor (beta chain) was identified during a study of T cell responses to AZD1222 COVID-19 vaccine. V lost 0 bases and J 3 bases, leaving 8 bases between the germline ends. The CDR3 contains 13 residues. Per the germline V gene, CDR1 is GTSNPN and CDR2 is SVGIG (reference sequence). Turning to this clone: Antigen unknown.

Only in-frame clones appear in the TCRdb table, and some are missing; sequencing was by immunoSEQ multiplex PCR. This sample has about 150,000 clones, with 90% to 95% found just once. General study points: Donors were largely white British and mainly female; clonal diversity was possibly underestimated. The study reported that nearly half of spike-specific TCRs target unmutated variant regions. No repertoire was sampled before or during the peak T cell response, only after it. Vaccine-associated CD4 TCRs spanned spike, dominant at 160-218 and 743-854.

This specimen consisted of peripheral blood, obtained on day 0 of AZD1222 vaccination. The receptor was derived from an adult in good health. The chain employs TRBV30 and TRBJ1-1; unclear D gene. CDR3 DNA sequence: TGTGCCTGGAGTGTAAATGGGGACACTGAAGCTTTCTTT. It yields the protein CAWSVNGDTEAFF.